This entry features one T cell receptor (beta chain) sequence. V gave up 1 base and J gave up 2 bases; unmatched junction bases: 12. The germline CDR1 and CDR2 sequences are LGHDT and YNNKEL (reference sequence). CDR3 length: 20 amino acids. Here immunoSEQ multiplex PCR was the method, and the copy in TCRdb shows in-frame clones only, minus some. This table holds roughly 300,000 clones, about 86% found once. This sample was taken from a study of blood T cell repertoires in COVID-19. In the study overall: Whether acute or convalescent, the COVID-19 samples came from the United States, Italy and Spain.

Cohorts were determined from participant-reported clinical history. The TCR comes from a woman in her thirties or forties with acute COVID-19. V gene TRBV3-1 (or the pseudogene TRBV3-2) combines with J gene TRBJ2-3, with TRBD2 matching over 13 bases. Sequencing used PBMCs or T cells enriched from blood (not recorded which). The CDR3 loop reads CASSQGGLAGAFGNTDTQYF. The CDR3 DNA is TGTGCCAGCAGCCAAGGAGGACTAGCGGGAGCCTTCGGGAACACAGATACGCAGTATTTT.